This T cell receptor (beta chain) is drawn from a study of T cells in Graves' hyperthyroidism and ophthalmopathy. Broader study findings: From stable hyperthyroidism, ophthalmopathy was separated by a 13 V-J model.

This clonotype was counted ten times or more. The antigen remains undetermined. The investigators amplified TCR beta CDR3 regions from RNA transcripts. A first-round RT-PCR of the TCR CDR3 used the HTBI primer set. MiXCR, applied by TCRdb to the multiplex PCR reads, yields one record per CDR3 protein. This table has roughly 24,000 distinct CDR3 sequences, roughly 45% appearing once. Germline assignment: CDR1 SGHKS and CDR2 YYEKEE (reference sequence). Germline trimming cut 3 bases from V and 6 bases from J; bases unmatched to any gene: 8. This CDR3 is 15 amino acids long. This sequence originates from a woman in her 30s with Graves' hyperthyroidism. This chain uses TRBV5-5 with TRBJ2-3; TRBD2 matches at 9 bases. The sequenced sample was blood. DNA for the CDR3: TGTGCCAGCAGCTGTCTAGCGGGAAAGGTGGATACGCAGTATTTT. Its protein is CASSCLAGKVDTQYF. The full variable domain, its missing parts supplied by reference TRBV5-5 and TRBJ2-3, is DAGVTQSPTHLIKTRGQQVTLRCSPISGHKSVSWYQQVLGQGPQFIFQYYEKEERGRGNFPDRFSARQFPNYSSELNVNALLLGDSALYLCASSCLAGKVDTQYFGPGTRLTVL.